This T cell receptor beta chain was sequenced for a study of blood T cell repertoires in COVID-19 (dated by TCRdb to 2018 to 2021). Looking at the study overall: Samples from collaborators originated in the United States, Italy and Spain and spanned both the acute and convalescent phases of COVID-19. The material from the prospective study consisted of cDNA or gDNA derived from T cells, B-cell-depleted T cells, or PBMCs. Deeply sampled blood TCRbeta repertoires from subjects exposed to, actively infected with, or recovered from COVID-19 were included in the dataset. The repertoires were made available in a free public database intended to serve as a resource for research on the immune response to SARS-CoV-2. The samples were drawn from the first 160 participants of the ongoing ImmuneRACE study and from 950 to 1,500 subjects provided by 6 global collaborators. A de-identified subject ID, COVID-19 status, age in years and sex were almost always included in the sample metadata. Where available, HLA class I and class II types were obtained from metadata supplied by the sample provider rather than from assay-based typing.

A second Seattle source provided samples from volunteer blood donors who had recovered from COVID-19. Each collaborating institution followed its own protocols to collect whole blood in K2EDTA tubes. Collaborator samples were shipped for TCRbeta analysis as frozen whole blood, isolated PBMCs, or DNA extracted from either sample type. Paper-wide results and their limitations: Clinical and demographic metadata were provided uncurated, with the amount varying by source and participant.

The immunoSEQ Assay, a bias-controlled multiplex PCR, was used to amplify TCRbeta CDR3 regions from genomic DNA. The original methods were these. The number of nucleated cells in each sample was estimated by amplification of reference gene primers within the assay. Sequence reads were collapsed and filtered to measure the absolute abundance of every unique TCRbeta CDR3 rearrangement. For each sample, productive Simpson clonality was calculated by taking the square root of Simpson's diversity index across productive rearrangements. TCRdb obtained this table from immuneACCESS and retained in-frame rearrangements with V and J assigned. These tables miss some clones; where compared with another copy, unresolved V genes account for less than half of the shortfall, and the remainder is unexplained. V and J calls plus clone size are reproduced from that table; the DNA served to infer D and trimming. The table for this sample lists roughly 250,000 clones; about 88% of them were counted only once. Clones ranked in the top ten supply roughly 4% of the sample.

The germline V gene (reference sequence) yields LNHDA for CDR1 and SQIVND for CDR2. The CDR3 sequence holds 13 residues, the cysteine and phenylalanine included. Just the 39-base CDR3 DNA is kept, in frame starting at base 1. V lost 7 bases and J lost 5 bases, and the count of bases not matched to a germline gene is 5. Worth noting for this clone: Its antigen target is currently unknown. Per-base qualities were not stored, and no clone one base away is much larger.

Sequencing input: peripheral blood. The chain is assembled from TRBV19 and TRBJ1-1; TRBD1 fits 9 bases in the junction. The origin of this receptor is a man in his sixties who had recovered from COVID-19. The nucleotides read TGTGCCAGTATGGGACAGGGAAGAACTGAAGCTTTCTTT. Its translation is CASMGQGRTEAFF.